This T cell receptor beta chain originates from a study of blood T cell repertoires in COVID-19 (dated by TCRdb to 2019 to 2021). With respect to the entire study: Samples from collaborators originated in the United States, Italy and Spain and spanned both the acute and convalescent phases of COVID-19. The repertoires were released in a freely available public database meant as a resource for research on the immune response to SARS-CoV-2. A de-identified subject ID, COVID-19 status, age in years and sex were almost always included in the sample metadata. Subjects who had been exposed to COVID-19, were actively infected with it, or had recovered from it provided the deeply sampled blood TCRbeta repertoires that made up the dataset. Where HLA class I and class II types were available, the types were taken from metadata supplied by the sample provider, not from assay-based typing. The prospective study material was composed of cDNA or gDNA derived from T cells, B-cell-depleted T cells, or PBMCs. The samples were drawn from two sources: the first 160 participants of the ongoing ImmuneRACE study, and 1,000 to 1,500 subjects contributed by 6 global collaborators.

The immunoSEQ Assay, a bias-controlled multiplex PCR, was used to amplify TCRbeta CDR3 regions from genomic DNA. The original methods were these. The number of nucleated cells in each sample was estimated from the amplification of reference gene primers within the assay. To quantify the absolute abundance of each unique TCRbeta CDR3 rearrangement, sequence reads were collapsed and filtered. Productive Simpson clonality was computed per sample as the square root of Simpson's diversity index over productive rearrangements. TCRdb took over this immuneACCESS table, retaining in-frame rearrangements with V and J assigned. Such tables are incomplete; in checked studies, under half of the missing clones stem from an unresolved V gene, and the remainder is unexplained. The DNA was the basis for D and trimming; V, J and clone size are from that table. This sample has 180,000 or so clones in its table, and about 88% of those were observed once. In total, the top ten clones hold 0.99% of the sample.

Whole blood was collected in K2EDTA tubes by collaborating institutions according to the institutions' own protocols. For TCRbeta analysis, collaborators shipped samples as frozen whole blood, isolated PBMCs, or DNA extracted from either of those sample types. The paper as a whole reports these results and caveats: Clinical and demographic metadata were provided uncurated, with the amount varying by source and participant.

Details on this clone: The antigen it binds to is not known. Base qualities are not at hand, and no much larger clone is one base apart.

V is shortened by 4 bases, J by 7 bases, and the region joining them spans 11 bases. Spanning cysteine to phenylalanine, the CDR3 consists of 13 amino acids. The CDR3 DNA has 39 bases and is translated from base 1. CDR1 and CDR2, looked up from the germline V gene, are MGHRA and YSYEKL. The specimen sequenced was peripheral blood. This TCR was sampled from a man between 18 and 29 years old with acute or convalescent COVID-19. The chain uses TRBV4-1 and TRBJ1-5; the best D guess is TRBD1, with 6 bases matching. The nucleotide sequence is given as TGCGCCAGCAGCCTAGGGGGAGGGCAGCCCCAGCATTTT. Translation gives CASSLGGGQPQHF.